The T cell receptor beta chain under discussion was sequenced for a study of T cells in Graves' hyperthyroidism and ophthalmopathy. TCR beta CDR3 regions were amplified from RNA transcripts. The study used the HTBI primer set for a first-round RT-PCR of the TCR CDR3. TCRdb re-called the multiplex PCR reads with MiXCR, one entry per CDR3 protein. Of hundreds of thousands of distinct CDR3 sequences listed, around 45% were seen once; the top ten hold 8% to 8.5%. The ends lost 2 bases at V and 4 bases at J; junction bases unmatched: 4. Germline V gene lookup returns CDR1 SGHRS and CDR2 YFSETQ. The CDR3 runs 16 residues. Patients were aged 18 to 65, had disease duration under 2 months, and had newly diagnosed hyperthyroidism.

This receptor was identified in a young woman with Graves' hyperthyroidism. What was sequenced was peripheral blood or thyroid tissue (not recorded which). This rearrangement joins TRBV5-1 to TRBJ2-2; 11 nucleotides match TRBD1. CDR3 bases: TGCGCCAGCAGCTTAGCCGGGACAGGGGGCACCGGGGAGCTGTTTTTT. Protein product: CASSLAGTGGTGELFF.